What follows are 13 T cell receptor beta chains derived from one specimen sequenced in a study of blood T cell repertoires in COVID-19. Using immunoSEQ multiplex PCR, the repertoire was profiled, and TCRdb retains in-frame clones only, with some absent. Here the sample spans about 220,000 clones, about 90% being singletons. Sequencing was carried out using peripheral blood. All receptors come from a man aged 40-49 years with active or convalescent COVID-19.

The J gene is TRBJ1-1, the V gene TRBV5-8; 7 bases line up with TRBD1. CDR3 size: 14 residues. V shed 5 bases and J 1 base; nucleotides not matched to a gene: 5. Germline assignment: CDR1 SGHTS and CDR2 YDEGEE. CDR3 bases: TGTGCCAGCAGTGCCGGGACAGAGAACACTGAAGCTTTCTTT. Translating gives CASSAGTENTEAFF. Supplemented by reference TRBV5-8 and TRBJ1-1, the full variable domain reads EAGVTQSPTHLIKTRGQQATLRCSPISGHTSVYWYQQALGLGLQFLLWYDEGEERNRGNFPPRFSGRQFPNYSSELNVNALELEDSALYLCASSAGTENTEAFFGQGTRLTVV.

This sequence joins TRBV6-5 and TRBJ2-1; D remains unclear. The V gene lost 6 bases and the J gene lost 6 bases, with 12 bases spanning the gap. The CDR3 has 13 residues. Looked up from germline, CDR1 is MNHEY and CDR2 is SVGAGI. The CDR3 DNA reads as TGTGCCAGCAGAACTAATTTACCCAATGAGCAGTTCTTC. It is translated as CASRTNLPNEQFF.

This CDR3 reads CASRPQGSREQYF. CDR3 nucleotide sequence: TGTGCCAGCAGACCTCAGGGTTCTCGGGAGCAGTACTTC. This rearrangement joins TRBV27 to TRBJ2-7, with D possibly matching TRBD1 (5 bases). The CDR3 sequence is 13 residues long. Trimming stripped 6 bases from V and 7 bases from J, with 16 bases between. Germline V gives CDR1 MNHEY, CDR2 SMNVEV (reference sequence).

The DNA for the CDR3 is TGTGCCAGCAGCTCCCCGGGATCCCAAGAGACCCAGTACTTC. Amino acids: CASSSPGSQETQYF. The chain combines TRBV7-2 with TRBJ2-5; D is perhaps TRBD2 (5 bases). V was clipped by 4 bases and J by 1 base, with 10 bases between them. Germline CDR1 SGHTA, CDR2 FQGNSA. CDR3 length: 14 amino acids.

The gene calls are TRBV7-6 and TRBJ2-5, with 10 bases lining up with TRBD2. Germline V lookup: CDR1 SGHVS, CDR2 FNYEAQ. CDR3 size: 16 residues. With V trimmed by 1 base and J by 4 bases, 6 bases remained unmatched. In DNA form, the CDR3 reads TGTGCCAGCAGCTTAGTAGAGCGGGGGGGCAGAGAGACCCAGTACTTC. This codes for CASSLVERGGRETQYF.

The gene calls are TRBV19 and TRBJ2-7, with D perhaps matching TRBD1 (6 bases). Germline CDR1 reads LNHDA; CDR2 reads SQIVND (reference sequence). Trimming took off 6 bases at V and 7 bases at J, with 16 bases between the two ends. The CDR3 has 13 residues. The CDR3 coding sequence is TGTGCCAGTAGCAGGACAGAAGCTCGTGAGCAGTACTTC. Protein sequence: CASSRTEAREQYF. Drawing the rest from reference TRBV19 and TRBJ2-7, the complete variable domain is DGGITQSPKYLFRKEGQNVTLSCEQNLNHDAMYWYRQDPGQGLRLIYYSQIVNDFQKGDIAEGYSVSREKKESFPLTVTSAQKNPTAFYLCASSRTEAREQYFGPGTRLTVT.

This chain connects TRBV19 to TRBJ1-3; D uncertain. The V gene lost 6 bases and the J gene lost 3 bases, with 3 bases spanning the gap. The CDR3 extends over 11 amino acids. CDR1 is LNHDA and CDR2 is SQIVND in the germline V gene (reference sequence). CDR3 amino acids: CASSNGNTIYF. The CDR3 region has the DNA TGTGCCAGTAGCAATGGAAACACCATATATTTT.

The chain couples TRBV5-1 to TRBJ1-1; D not certain. This CDR3 has 12 residues. The V gene's germline CDR1 is SGHRS and CDR2 YFSETQ. V was pared by 2 bases and J by 0 bases, with 2 bases between. The CDR3 coding sequence is TGCGCCAGCAGCTTCTTGAACACTGAAGCTTTCTTT. Protein sequence: CASSFLNTEAFF.

The chain carries TRBV6-2 or TRBV6-3 and TRBJ1-6; tentatively, D is TRBD1 (5 bases). Germline values: CDR1 MNHEY, CDR2 SVGEGT. This CDR3 contains 15 residues. The germline V and J ends were trimmed by 6 bases and 6 bases, with 15 bases remaining between them. The chain's CDR3 is CASSPLWGPNSPLHF. DNA of the CDR3: TGTGCCAGCAGCCCTCTTTGGGGCCCTAATTCACCCCTCCACTTT.

This clone was recorded once. The CDR3 reads CASSEWQAPGEQYF. As DNA, the CDR3 is TGTGCCAGCAGTGAGTGGCAGGCGCCGGGAGAGCAGTACTTC. The chain couples TRBV25-1 to TRBJ2-7, with D possibly TRBD2 on 5 matching bases. Germline V gene lookup returns CDR1 MGHDK and CDR2 SYGVNS. Trimming cost V 3 bases and J 7 bases, with 16 bases left between them. This CDR3 has 14 amino acids.

The CDR3 nucleotides read TGCGCCAGCAGCCAAGGTGCAGGGGGCTCTGGGGCCAACGTCCTGACTTTC. Amino acid sequence: CASSQGAGGSGANVLTF. V is TRBV4-1 and J is TRBJ2-6, with TRBD1 matching 7 bases. J was trimmed by 0 bases and V by 1 base; bases with no gene match: 3. CDR3 length equals 17 residues. CDR1 MGHRA and CDR2 YSYEKL come from the germline V gene.

CDR3 DNA sequence: TGCGCCAGCAGCTTGGGACTAGCGGGAAACACAGATACGCAGTATTTT. Protein: CASSLGLAGNTDTQYF. The chain joins TRBV5-1 to TRBJ2-3; TRBD2 aligns across 11 bases. The germline V gene has CDR1 SGHRS and CDR2 YFSETQ. V lost 0 bases, J lost 2 bases, and 2 bases stayed unmatched. The CDR3 spans 16 residues. The whole variable domain, filled in from reference TRBV5-1 and TRBJ2-3, reads KAGVTQTPRYLIKTRGQQVTLSCSPISGHRSVSWYQQTPGQGLQFLFEYFSETQRNKGNFPGRFSGRQFSNSRSEMNVSTLELGDSALYLCASSLGLAGNTDTQYFGPGTRLTVL.

The chain recombines TRBV28 with TRBJ2-7, with 9 bases lining up with TRBD1. The CDR3 loop spans 13 amino acids. From germline, CDR1 is MDHEN and CDR2 SYDVKM. V lost 9 bases, J lost 6 bases, and 9 bases stayed unmatched. The CDR3 region is CASGQGNPSEQYF. The CDR3 region has the DNA TGTGCCAGTGGACAGGGGAATCCGAGCGAGCAGTACTTC.